This TCR beta chain was profiled in a study of neurological immune-mediated disorders. This clonotype occurred many times. cDNA synthesis was performed by 5'RACE with 10-nucleotide random UMIs. Via MiXCR, TCRdb re-called the 5' RACE reads, giving one row per CDR3 protein. Found here are under 45,000 distinct CDR3 sequences, 3% to 4% of them singletons; the top ten hold more than 2%. The source is a man aged 25-40 years with multiple sclerosis. The sequenced sample was PBMCs.

This CDR3 is CASSSPSTSGGSYNEQFF. As DNA, the CDR3 is TGCGCCAGCAGCTCTCCCTCGACTAGCGGGGGGTCCTACAATGAGCAGTTCTTC. This rearrangement joins TRBV5-1 to TRBJ2-1, with TRBD2 matching 13 bases. Germline V gene data show CDR1 as SGHRS and CDR2 as YFSETQ. The CDR3 consists of 18 residues. Trimming cost V 3 bases and J 1 base; bases outside gene matches: 7.